The 7 T cell receptor beta chains in this list originate from one sample, sequenced in a study of multiple sclerosis patients with progressive multifocal leukoencephalopathy. TCRdb's copy holds only in-frame clones and misses some; the assay was immunoSEQ multiplex PCR. The repertoire holds 25,000 to 30,000 clones, approximately 85% seen once, with about an eighth in the top ten. Time point here: time of PML onset. The input for sequencing was PBMCs, taken from a patient treated with natalizumab. All receptors come from a woman aged 25 to 39 with progressive multifocal leukoencephalopathy.

V and J are TRBV4-2 and TRBJ2-2; 7 bases line up with TRBD1. V shed 0 bases, J shed 4 bases, and the junction held 8 bases outside the gene matches. The CDR3 runs 17 residues. Looked up from germline, CDR1 is LGHNA and CDR2 is YNFKEQ. Here the CDR3 DNA reads TGTGCCAGCAGCCAAGAATGGGGTCAGGGGGTCACCGGGGAGCTGTTTTTT. This codes for CASSQEWGQGVTGELFF.

The sample holds a few counts of this clone. The gene calls are TRBV5-4 and TRBJ1-1, with no clear D. Germline V gives CDR1 SGHNT, CDR2 YYREEE (reference sequence). CDR3 length: 14 residues. The V gene lost 0 bases and the J gene lost 4 bases, with 10 bases spanning the gap. The CDR3 DNA is TGTGCCAGCAGCTTGGCGGCGGCTCGCACTGAAGCTTTCTTT. Encoded protein: CASSLAAARTEAFF.

V gene TRBV6-1 combines with J gene TRBJ2-1; 13 bases match TRBD2. This CDR3 has 17 amino acids. The germline V gene encodes CDR1 MNHNS and CDR2 SASEGT. With 4 bases clipped from V and 7 bases from J, the junction kept 10 bases outside the gene matches. CDR3 region: CASSGGWRTSGSNEQFF. DNA for the CDR3: TGTGCCAGCAGTGGTGGGTGGAGGACTAGCGGGAGTAATGAGCAGTTCTTC.

The genes are TRBV7-3 and TRBJ2-5; possible D gene TRBD2, 5 bases. The CDR3 contains 12 residues. Trimming shortened V by 5 bases and J by 7 bases, and 11 bases separated the two germline ends. Germline-derived CDR1 and CDR2 are SGHTA and FQGTGA. CDR3 DNA sequence: TGTGCCAGCAGCCCGGACTTCGGGACCCAGTACTTC. Its protein product is CASSPDFGTQYF.

This clone occurred once. The gene calls are TRBV2 and TRBJ1-4; D possibly corresponds to TRBD1 (5 bases). Trimming left V 3 bases short and J 4 bases short, with 15 bases between. CDR3 length equals 16 residues. Germline V gene data show CDR1 as SNHLY and CDR2 as FYNNEI. CDR3 DNA sequence: TGTGCCAGCAGTGACGCGTCGACAGCACTTAATGAAAAACTGTTTTTT. It encodes CASSDASTALNEKLFF.

The rearrangement links TRBV2 to TRBJ2-5; weak D call: TRBD2 (6 bases). V gave up 6 bases and J gave up 5 bases, with 16 bases separating them. Germline-derived CDR1 and CDR2 are SNHLY and FYNNEI. CDR3 length: 14 amino acids. The CDR3 loop is CASSNRRGGETQYF. DNA for the CDR3: TGTGCCAGCAGCAACCGGCGGGGCGGGGAGACCCAGTACTTC.

The chain recombines TRBV7-6 with TRBJ2-7; the match to TRBD1 covers 9 bases. CDR3 size: 15 residues. J was trimmed by 4 bases and V by 1 base; bases with no gene match: 5. Germline V gene sequence: CDR1 SGHVS, CDR2 FNYEAQ. The chain's CDR3 is CASSLGPGQGYEQYF. The CDR3, as DNA: TGTGCCAGCAGCTTAGGGCCGGGACAGGGATACGAGCAGTACTTC.